Listed below are T cell receptor beta chains from one sample, sequenced in a study of CD8+CD57+ T cells in acquired aplastic anemia. TCRdb re-analysed the reads in MiXCR, keeping a single row per CDR3 protein. The sample contains approximately 150,000 distinct CDR3 sequences, 40% to 50% of which appear only once. Sequenced: sorted CD4+, CD8+, or CD8+CD57+ T cells (not recorded which) from PBMCs. The receptors come from a human donor with aplastic anemia. Both conserved end residues are part of each CDR3. A D gene is named only where the DNA matches it firmly. Rows give clone size only sometimes, using once, few, many, or a class for an expanded clone.

V,D,size,J,CDR3,DNA
TRBV20-1,TRBD1,NA,TRBJ1-2,CSARQGLYGYTF,TGCAGTGCGAGACAGGGACTCTATGGCTACACCTTC
TRBV11-2,NA,NA,TRBJ2-7,CASSLEVSSGYEQYF,TGTGCCAGCAGCTTAGAAGTATCGAGCGGCTACGAGCAGTACTTC
TRBV11-2,NA,NA,TRBJ2-5,CASSLPWTGMQETQYF,TGTGCCAGCAGCTTACCGTGGACGGGGATGCAAGAGACCCAGTACTTC
TRBV10-3,TRBD1,NA,TRBJ2-3,CAIRVGQGRFLGTDTQYF,TGTGCCATCAGGGTGGGACAGGGGAGATTCTTGGGCACAGATACGCAGTATTTT
TRBV20-1,NA,NA,TRBJ2-3,CSAPGGAPDTQYF,TGCAGTGCCCCCGGCGGGGCCCCAGATACGCAGTATTTT
TRBV6-6,NA,many,TRBJ1-2,CASSYSSGTAAVTF,TGTGCCAGCAGTTACTCATCCGGGACCGCCGCTGTTACCTTC
TRBV29-1,NA,NA,TRBJ1-5,CSVKAGGDQPQHF,TGCAGCGTGAAAGCGGGGGGAGATCAGCCCCAGCATTTT
TRBV5-5,TRBD1,NA,TRBJ1-1,CASSPGQGARNTEAFF,TGTGCCAGCAGCCCGGGACAGGGGGCGAGAAACACTGAAGCTTTCTTT
TRBV5-1,TRBD1,many,TRBJ2-1,CASSFRDSYNEQFF,TGCGCCAGCAGCTTCAGGGACAGCTACAATGAGCAGTTCTTC
TRBV11-2,TRBD2,NA,TRBJ2-5,CASSSTPGRRLAGEGETQYF,TGTGCCAGCAGCTCTACTCCGGGTCGTCGACTAGCGGGGGAAGGAGAGACCCAGTACTTC
TRBV18,NA,many,TRBJ2-7,CASSPGAGHYEQYF,TGTGCCAGCTCACCAGGGGCAGGACATTACGAGCAGTACTTC
TRBV15,TRBD1,few,TRBJ2-5,CAIRDRTETQYF,TGTGCCATCCGGGACAGGACAGAGACCCAGTACTTC
TRBV20-1,TRBD2,NA,TRBJ2-1,CSWTSGAYSQQFF,TGCAGCTGGACTAGCGGGGCCTACAGTCAGCAGTTCTTC
TRBV13,TRBD2,NA,TRBJ2-5,CASSLGLAGGPKTQYF,TGTGCCAGCAGCTTAGGACTAGCGGGAGGGCCAAAGACCCAGTACTTC
TRBV12-3/TRBV12-4,NA,many,TRBJ1-1,CASSDWGAGTEAFF,TGTGCCAGCAGTGATTGGGGGGCGGGAACTGAAGCTTTCTTT
TRBV20-1,NA,many,TRBJ1-5,CSARGQADQPQHF,TGCAGTGCTAGAGGACAGGCTGATCAGCCCCAGCATTTT
TRBV7-3,NA,NA,TRBJ2-3,CASSSTGDTQYF,TGTGCCAGCAGCTCCACCGGGGATACGCAGTATTTT
TRBV6-4,NA,many,TRBJ1-2,CASSSWGGGYTF,TGTGCCAGCAGCTCGTGGGGCGGTGGCTACACCTTC
TRBV7-9,NA,NA,TRBJ1-1,CASSLGAGMYTEAFF,TGTGCCAGCAGCTTAGGGGCAGGGATGTACACTGAAGCTTTCTTT
TRBV18,TRBD2,few,TRBJ2-1,CASSPQRDGEQFF,TGTGCCAGCTCACCACAGCGGGATGGGGAGCAGTTCTTC
TRBV12-3/TRBV12-4,NA,many,TRBJ1-3,CASSSRALLGGTIYF,TGTGCCAGCAGTTCGCGGGCCTTACTAGGGGGGACCATATATTTT
TRBV5-1,TRBD1,NA,TRBJ1-2,CASTSAGTGPTNYGYTF,TGCGCCAGCACTTCTGCCGGGACAGGGCCCACTAACTATGGCTACACCTTC
TRBV9,NA,many,TRBJ2-5,CASTETGYEETQYF,TGTGCCAGCACCGAGACAGGTTATGAGGAGACCCAGTACTTC
TRBV12-3/TRBV12-4,NA,many,TRBJ1-1,CASRPTGMNTEAFF,TGTGCCAGCCGCCCTACAGGCATGAACACTGAAGCTTTCTTT
TRBV2,TRBD2,many,TRBJ2-1,CASREGLAGGPYNEQFF,TGTGCCAGCAGGGAGGGACTAGCGGGGGGCCCTTACAATGAGCAGTTCTTC
TRBV11-1,TRBD2,NA,TRBJ2-6,CASSFFLTSGRPGANVLTF,TGTGCCAGCAGCTTTTTTCTAACTAGCGGGAGACCTGGGGCCAACGTCCTGACTTTC
TRBV24-1,TRBD2,NA,TRBJ2-3,CATSGTAGITQYF,TGTGCCACCAGTGGCACAGCGGGAATTACGCAGTATTTT
TRBV20-1,NA,NA,TRBJ1-5,CSASLTNQPQHF,TGCAGTGCTAGCCTTACTAATCAGCCCCAGCATTTT
TRBV20-1,NA,NA,TRBJ2-5,CSALVETQYF,TGCAGTGCGCTAGTGGAGACCCAGTACTTC
TRBV10-2,NA,NA,TRBJ1-5,CASSEGQLNQPQHF,TGCGCCAGCAGTGAGGGACAGCTGAATCAGCCCCAGCATTTT
TRBV10-3,NA,NA,TRBJ1-3,CASMELGSGNTIYF,TGTGCCAGCATGGAATTAGGATCTGGAAACACCATATATTTT
TRBV29-1,NA,NA,TRBJ1-1,CSAGPYGAEAFF,TGCAGCGCCGGACCCTACGGGGCCGAAGCTTTCTTT
TRBV20-1,NA,NA,TRBJ1-1,CSAREGPTEAFF,TGCAGTGCTAGGGAGGGGCCCACTGAAGCTTTCTTT
TRBV6-5,TRBD1,once,TRBJ2-7,CASSNGQADYEQYF,TGTGCCAGCAGTAACGGACAGGCCGACTACGAGCAGTACTTC
TRBV9,NA,many,TRBJ2-2,CASSVHWGVVGGELFF,TGTGCCAGCAGCGTACATTGGGGGGTAGTCGGCGGGGAGCTGTTTTTT
TRBV7-2,NA,NA,TRBJ1-5,CASSLAVRQPQHF,TGTGCCAGCAGCTTAGCGGTTCGGCAGCCCCAGCATTTT
TRBV12-3/TRBV12-4,TRBD1,many,TRBJ1-2,CASSRLQGFYGYTF,TGTGCCAGCAGTCGCCTACAGGGGTTCTATGGCTACACCTTC
TRBV11-2,TRBD2,many,TRBJ2-1,CASSTTSGEYNEQFF,TGTGCCAGCAGCACCACTAGCGGGGAGTACAATGAGCAGTTCTTC
TRBV7-2,NA,NA,TRBJ2-7,CASKIAINSYEQYF,TGTGCCAGCAAAATAGCGATCAATTCCTACGAGCAGTACTTC
TRBV12-3/TRBV12-4,TRBD2,few,TRBJ2-6,CASSSELAGGQSGANVLTF,TGTGCCAGCAGTTCAGAACTAGCGGGGGGGCAATCTGGGGCCAACGTCCTGACTTTC
TRBV2,TRBD1,NA,TRBJ2-5,CASMFGDRGVETQYF,TGTGCCAGCATGTTCGGGGACAGGGGGGTAGAGACCCAGTACTTC
TRBV19,NA,few,TRBJ1-1,CASSLMGNTEAFF,TGTGCCAGTAGTCTAATGGGGAACACTGAAGCTTTCTTT
TRBV19,NA,many,TRBJ1-6,CASSIVGLNSPLHF,TGTGCCAGTAGTATAGTGGGGTTAAATTCACCCCTCCACTTT
TRBV29-1,TRBD2,many,TRBJ2-1,CSVESGLAGGSEQFF,TGCAGCGTTGAAAGTGGCCTAGCGGGGGGCAGTGAGCAGTTCTTC
TRBV2,NA,NA,TRBJ1-6,CASHDRVNSPLHF,TGTGCCAGTCATGACAGAGTTAATTCACCCCTCCACTTT